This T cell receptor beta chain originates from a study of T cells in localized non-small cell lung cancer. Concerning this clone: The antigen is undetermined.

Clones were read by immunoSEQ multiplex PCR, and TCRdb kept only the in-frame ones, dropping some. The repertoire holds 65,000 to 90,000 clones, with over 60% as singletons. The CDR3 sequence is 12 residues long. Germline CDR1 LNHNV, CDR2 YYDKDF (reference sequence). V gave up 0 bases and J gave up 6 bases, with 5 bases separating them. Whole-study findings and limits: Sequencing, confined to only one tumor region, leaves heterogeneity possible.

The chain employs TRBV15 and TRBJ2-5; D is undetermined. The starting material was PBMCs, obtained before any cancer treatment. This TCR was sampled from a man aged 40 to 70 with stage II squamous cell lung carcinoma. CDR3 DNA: TGTGCCACCAGCAGAGATGTCAAGACCCAGTACTTC. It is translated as CATSRDVKTQYF. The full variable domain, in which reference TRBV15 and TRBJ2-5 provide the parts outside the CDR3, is DAMVIQNPRYQVTQFGKPVTLSCSQTLNHNVMYWYQQKSSQAPKLLFHYYDKDFNNEADTPDNFQSRRPNTSFCFLDIRSPGLGDTAMYLCATSRDVKTQYFGPGTRLLVL.